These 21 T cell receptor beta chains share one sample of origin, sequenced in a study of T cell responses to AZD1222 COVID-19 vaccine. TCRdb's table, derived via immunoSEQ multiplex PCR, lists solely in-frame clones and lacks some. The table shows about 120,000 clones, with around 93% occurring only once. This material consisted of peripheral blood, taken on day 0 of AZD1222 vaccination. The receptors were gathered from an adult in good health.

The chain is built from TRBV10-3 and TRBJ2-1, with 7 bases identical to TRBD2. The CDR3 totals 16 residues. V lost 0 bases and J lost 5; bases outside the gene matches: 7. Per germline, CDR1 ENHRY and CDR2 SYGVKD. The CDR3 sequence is CAISESGGSTHNEQFF. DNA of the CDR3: TGTGCCATCAGTGAGTCCGGCGGGAGCACCCACAATGAGCAGTTCTTC.

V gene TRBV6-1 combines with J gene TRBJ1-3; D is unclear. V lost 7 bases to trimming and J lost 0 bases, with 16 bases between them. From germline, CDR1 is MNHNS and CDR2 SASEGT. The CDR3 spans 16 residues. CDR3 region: CASTERTDRSGNTIYF. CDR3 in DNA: TGTGCCAGCACTGAGAGGACGGATCGCTCTGGAAACACCATATATTTT.

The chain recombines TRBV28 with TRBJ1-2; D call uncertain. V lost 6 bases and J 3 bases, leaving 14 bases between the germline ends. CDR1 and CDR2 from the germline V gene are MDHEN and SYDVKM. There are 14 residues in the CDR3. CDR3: CASSFTTPYYGYTF. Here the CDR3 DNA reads TGTGCCAGCAGCTTCACGACACCCTACTATGGCTACACCTTC.

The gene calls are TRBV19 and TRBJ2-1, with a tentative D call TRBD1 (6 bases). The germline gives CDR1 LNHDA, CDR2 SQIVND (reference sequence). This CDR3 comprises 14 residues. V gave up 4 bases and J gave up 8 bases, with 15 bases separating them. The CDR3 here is CASSTPYRVHEQFF. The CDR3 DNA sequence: TGTGCCAGTAGTACCCCCTACAGGGTTCATGAGCAGTTCTTC.

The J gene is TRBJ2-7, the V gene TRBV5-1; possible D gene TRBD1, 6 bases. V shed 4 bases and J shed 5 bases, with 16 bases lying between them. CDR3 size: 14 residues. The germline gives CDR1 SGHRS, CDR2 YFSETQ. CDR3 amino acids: CASSPPLGADEQYF. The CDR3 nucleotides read TGCGCCAGCAGCCCCCCCCTGGGGGCTGACGAGCAGTACTTC. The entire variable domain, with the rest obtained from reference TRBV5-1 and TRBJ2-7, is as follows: KAGVTQTPRYLIKTRGQQVTLSCSPISGHRSVSWYQQTPGQGLQFLFEYFSETQRNKGNFPGRFSGRQFSNSRSEMNVSTLELGDSALYLCASSPPLGADEQYFGPGTRLTVT.

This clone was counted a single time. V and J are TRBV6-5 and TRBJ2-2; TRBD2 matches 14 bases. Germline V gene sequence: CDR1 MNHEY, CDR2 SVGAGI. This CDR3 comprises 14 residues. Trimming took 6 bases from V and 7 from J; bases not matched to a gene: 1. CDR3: CASRGLAGVGELFF. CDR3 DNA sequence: TGTGCCAGCAGGGGACTAGCGGGAGTCGGGGAGCTGTTTTTT.

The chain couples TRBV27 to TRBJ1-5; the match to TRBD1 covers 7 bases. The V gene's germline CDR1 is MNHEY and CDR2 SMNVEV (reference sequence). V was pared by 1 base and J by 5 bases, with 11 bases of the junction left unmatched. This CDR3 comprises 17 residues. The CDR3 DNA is TGTGCCAGCAGTTTATTAAAACAAACAGGGGTTGATCAGCCCCAGCATTTT. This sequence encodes CASSLLKQTGVDQPQHF.

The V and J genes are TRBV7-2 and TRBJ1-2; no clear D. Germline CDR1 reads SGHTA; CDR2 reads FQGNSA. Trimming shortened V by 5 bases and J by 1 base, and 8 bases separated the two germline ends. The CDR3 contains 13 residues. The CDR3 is CASSREGNYGYTF. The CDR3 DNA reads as TGTGCCAGCAGCCGAGAGGGTAACTATGGCTACACCTTC.

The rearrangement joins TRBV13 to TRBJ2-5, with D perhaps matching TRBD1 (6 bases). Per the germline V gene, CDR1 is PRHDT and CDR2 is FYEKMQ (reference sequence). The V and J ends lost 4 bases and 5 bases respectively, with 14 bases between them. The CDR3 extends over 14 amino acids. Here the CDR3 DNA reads TGTGCCAGCAGCTCACAGGGTTTAGGGGAGACCCAGTACTTC. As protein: CASSSQGLGETQYF.

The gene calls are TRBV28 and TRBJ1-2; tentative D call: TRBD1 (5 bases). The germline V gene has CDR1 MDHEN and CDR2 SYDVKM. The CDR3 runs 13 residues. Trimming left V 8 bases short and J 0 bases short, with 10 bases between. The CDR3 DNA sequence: TGTGCCAGCCAGGGTACTTCTAACTATGGCTACACCTTC. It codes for CASQGTSNYGYTF.

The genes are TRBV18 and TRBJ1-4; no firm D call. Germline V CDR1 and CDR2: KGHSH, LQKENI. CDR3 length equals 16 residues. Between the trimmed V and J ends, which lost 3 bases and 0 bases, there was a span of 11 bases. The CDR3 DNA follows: TGTGCCAGCTCACCCTCGCCGGCCGCAACTAATGAAAAACTGTTTTTT. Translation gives CASSPSPAATNEKLFF.

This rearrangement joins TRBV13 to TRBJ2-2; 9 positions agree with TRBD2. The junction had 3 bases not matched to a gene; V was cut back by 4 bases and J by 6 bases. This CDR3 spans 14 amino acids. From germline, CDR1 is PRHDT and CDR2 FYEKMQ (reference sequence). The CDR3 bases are TGTGCCAGCAGCTCAGCGGGGGGAGCCGGGGAGCTGTTTTTT. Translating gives CASSSAGGAGELFF.

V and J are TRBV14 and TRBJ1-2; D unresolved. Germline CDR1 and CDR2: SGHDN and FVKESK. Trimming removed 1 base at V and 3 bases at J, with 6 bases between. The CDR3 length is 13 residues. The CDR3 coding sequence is TGTGCCAGCAGCCAAGGGGTCCACTATGGCTACACCTTC. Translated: CASSQGVHYGYTF.

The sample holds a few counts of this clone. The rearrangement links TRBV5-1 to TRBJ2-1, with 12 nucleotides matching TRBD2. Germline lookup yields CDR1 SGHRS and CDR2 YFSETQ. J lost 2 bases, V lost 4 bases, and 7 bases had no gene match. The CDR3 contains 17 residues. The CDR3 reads CASSPGRLAGAYNEQFF. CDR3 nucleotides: TGCGCCAGCAGCCCAGGACGACTAGCGGGAGCCTACAATGAGCAGTTCTTC.

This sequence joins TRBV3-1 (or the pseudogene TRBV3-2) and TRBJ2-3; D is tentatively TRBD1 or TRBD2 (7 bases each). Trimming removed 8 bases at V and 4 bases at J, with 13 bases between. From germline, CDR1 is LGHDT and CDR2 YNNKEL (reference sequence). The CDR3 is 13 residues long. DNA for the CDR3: TGTGCCAGCGCAGGGGGGGGACCAGATACGCAGTATTTT. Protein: CASAGGGPDTQYF.

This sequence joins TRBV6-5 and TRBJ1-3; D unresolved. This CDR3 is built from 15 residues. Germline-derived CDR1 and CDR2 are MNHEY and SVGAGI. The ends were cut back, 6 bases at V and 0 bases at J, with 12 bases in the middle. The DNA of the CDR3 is TGTGCCAGCAGACCCCTATACACCTCTGGAAACACCATATATTTT. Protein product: CASRPLYTSGNTIYF.

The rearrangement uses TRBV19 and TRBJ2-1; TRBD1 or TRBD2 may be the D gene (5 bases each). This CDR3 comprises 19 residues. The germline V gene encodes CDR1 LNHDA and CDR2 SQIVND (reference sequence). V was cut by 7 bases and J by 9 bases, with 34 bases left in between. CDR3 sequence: CASTDLTRDVPLPPVEQFF. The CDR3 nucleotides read TGTGCCAGTACCGATCTTACCAGGGACGTTCCCCTCCCGCCGGTTGAGCAGTTCTTC.

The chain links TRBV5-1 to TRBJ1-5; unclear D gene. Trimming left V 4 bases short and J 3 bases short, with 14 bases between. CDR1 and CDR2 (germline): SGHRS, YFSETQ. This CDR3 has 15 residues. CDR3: CASSASGRLNQPQHF. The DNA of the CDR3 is TGCGCCAGCAGCGCGTCAGGACGGCTCAATCAGCCCCAGCATTTT.

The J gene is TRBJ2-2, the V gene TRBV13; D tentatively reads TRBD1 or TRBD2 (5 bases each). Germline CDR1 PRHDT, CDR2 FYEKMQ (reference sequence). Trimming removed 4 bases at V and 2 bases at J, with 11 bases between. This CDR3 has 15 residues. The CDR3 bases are TGTGCCAGCAGCTCCACAGGAGGAAACACCGGGGAGCTGTTTTTT. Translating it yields CASSSTGGNTGELFF.

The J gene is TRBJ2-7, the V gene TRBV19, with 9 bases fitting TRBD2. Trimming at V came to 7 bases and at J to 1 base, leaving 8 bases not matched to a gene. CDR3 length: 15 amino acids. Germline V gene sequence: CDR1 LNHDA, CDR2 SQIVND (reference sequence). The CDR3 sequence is CASTLSSGASYEQYF. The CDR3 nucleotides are TGTGCCAGTACCCTCTCTAGCGGGGCTTCCTACGAGCAGTACTTC.

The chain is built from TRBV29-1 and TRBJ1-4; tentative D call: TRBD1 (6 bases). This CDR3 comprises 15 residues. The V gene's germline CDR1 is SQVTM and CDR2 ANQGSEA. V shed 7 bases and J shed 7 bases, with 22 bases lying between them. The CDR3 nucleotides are TGCAGCGCCCCGAGCCCAGGGGCTGGGGGTGAAAAACTGTTTTTT. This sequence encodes CSAPSPGAGGEKLFF.